This T cell receptor (beta chain) is drawn from a study of Tregs in tolerant kidney transplant recipients. Study context: Antibodies separated recipient from donor cells.

Profiled with immunoSEQ multiplex PCR; TCRdb holds only in-frame clones, not every one. This sample has 16,000 or so clones, with more than 60% found just once. The CDR3 totals 12 residues. V was pared by 0 bases and J by 11 bases, with 11 bases between. Germline values: CDR1 GTSNPN, CDR2 SVGIG (reference sequence). As to this clone: Its antigen is as yet unknown.

The TCR was taken from a human donor in good health. The specimen sequenced was Tregs from blood cultured with allogeneic cells. The chain uses TRBV30 and TRBJ1-5, with D unresolved. CDR3 in DNA: TGTGCCTGGAGTGTACGCGGGCGGACCCAGCATTTT. Its protein product is CAWSVRGRTQHF.